The sequence of this T cell receptor (beta chain) was determined in a study of Ad26.COV2.S vaccination and SARS-CoV-2 variants. Overall study: Once, or twice with 56 days between doses, Ad26.COV2.S was given intramuscularly.

Unmatched junction bases numbered 1, after V lost 1 base and J lost 6 bases. Germline CDR1 and CDR2: LGHDT and YNNKEL (reference sequence). This CDR3 has 13 residues. This clone was detected only once. Treatment meaning: 15 to 20 received Ad26.COV2.S at low or high dose, single or two shots; about 5 received placebo; per-sample allocation not given. Samples came from day 63 after the first vaccine or placebo injection. Profiled with immunoSEQ multiplex PCR; TCRdb holds only in-frame clones, not every one. Among roughly 350,000 clones listed, around 88% were seen once. Specimen: peripheral blood, collected in a trial of Ad26.COV2.S vaccine versus placebo. This TCR was sampled from a person between 18 and 65 years old who received the Ad26.COV2.S COVID-19 vaccine or a placebo. The V call is TRBV3-1 (or the pseudogene TRBV3-2), the J call TRBJ2-7, with 9 bases fitting TRBD1. CDR3 DNA sequence: TGTGCCAGCAGCCAAGGGACAGGGGCCGAGCAGTACTTC. Its protein is CASSQGTGAEQYF.